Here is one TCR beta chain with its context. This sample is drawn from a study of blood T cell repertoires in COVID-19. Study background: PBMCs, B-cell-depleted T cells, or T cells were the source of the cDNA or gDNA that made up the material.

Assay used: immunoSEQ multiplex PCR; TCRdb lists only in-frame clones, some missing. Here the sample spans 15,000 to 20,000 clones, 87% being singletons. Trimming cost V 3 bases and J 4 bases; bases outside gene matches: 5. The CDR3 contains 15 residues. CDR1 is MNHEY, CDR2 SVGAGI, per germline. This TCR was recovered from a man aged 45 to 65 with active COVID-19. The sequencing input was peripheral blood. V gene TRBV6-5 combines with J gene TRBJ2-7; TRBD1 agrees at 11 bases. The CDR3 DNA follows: TGTGCCAGCAGTTATACGGGACAGGGGGGTTACGAGCAGTACTTC. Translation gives CASSYTGQGGYEQYF.